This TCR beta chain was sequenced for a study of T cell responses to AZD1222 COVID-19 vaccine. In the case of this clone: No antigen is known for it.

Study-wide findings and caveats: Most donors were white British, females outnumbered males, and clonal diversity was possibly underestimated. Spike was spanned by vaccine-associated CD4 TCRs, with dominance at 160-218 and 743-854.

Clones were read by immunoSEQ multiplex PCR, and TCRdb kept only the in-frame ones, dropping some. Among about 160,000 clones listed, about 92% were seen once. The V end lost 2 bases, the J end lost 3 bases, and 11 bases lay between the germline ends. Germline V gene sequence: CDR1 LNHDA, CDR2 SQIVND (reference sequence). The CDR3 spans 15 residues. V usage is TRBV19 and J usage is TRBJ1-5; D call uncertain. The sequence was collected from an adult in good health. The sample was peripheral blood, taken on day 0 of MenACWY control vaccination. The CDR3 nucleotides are TGTGCCAGTAGTATACAGCCACCGCTCAATCAGCCCCAGCATTTT. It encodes CASSIQPPLNQPQHF.